The 21 T cell receptor beta chains in this list originate from one sample, sequenced in a study of vaccination effects on CD4 cells after COVID-19. Sequencing used immunoSEQ multiplex PCR; TCRdb keeps in-frame clones, though not all of them. The profile covers some 66,000 clones, with less than 80% appearing a single time and approximately 2.3% taken by the ten largest. What these receptors recognize is not known. Cells that had been cultured for roughly 9 days were the source of isolated CD4+ T cells. Everyone in the study got two shots of either the BNT162b2 or mRNA-1273 vaccine. This material consisted of CD4+ T cells from PBMCs cultured without peptide, taken after COVID-19 vaccination. Receptors were obtained from a human donor who received a COVID-19 vaccine.

The gene calls are TRBV5-1 and TRBJ1-2, with a possible D match to TRBD1 (6 bases). V lost 4 bases to trimming and J lost 3 bases, with 13 bases between them. The CDR3 loop spans 14 amino acids. Germline V gene lookup returns CDR1 SGHRS and CDR2 YFSETQ. The CDR3 loop is CASSPFWTDYGYTF. The CDR3 DNA sequence: TGCGCCAGCAGCCCCTTTTGGACAGACTATGGCTACACCTTC. The full variable domain, rest sourced from reference TRBV5-1 and TRBJ1-2, is KAGVTQTPRYLIKTRGQQVTLSCSPISGHRSVSWYQQTPGQGLQFLFEYFSETQRNKGNFPGRFSGRQFSNSRSEMNVSTLELGDSALYLCASSPFWTDYGYTFGSGTRLTVV.

This clone has more than one count but fewer than ten. The chain has TRBV2 and TRBJ1-5; no reliable D call. Germline values: CDR1 SNHLY, CDR2 FYNNEI. The ends were cut back, 3 bases at V and 7 bases at J, with 10 bases in the middle. The CDR3 consists of 13 residues. The CDR3 protein is CASSDEGRQPQHF. The DNA of the CDR3 is TGTGCCAGCAGTGATGAGGGTAGGCAGCCCCAGCATTTT.

The gene calls are TRBV24-1 and TRBJ2-3; the match to TRBD1 covers 11 bases. Germline CDR1 and CDR2: KGHDR and SFDVKD. J gave up 7 bases and V 4 bases, and 6 bases lay outside the gene matches. The CDR3 sequence is 15 residues long. In DNA form, the CDR3 reads TGTGCCACCAGTGAGACCGGGACAGGGGGAAATACGCAGTATTTT. Translation: CATSETGTGGNTQYF.

This clone was detected once. V is TRBV5-6 and J is TRBJ2-7; 9 nucleotides match TRBD2. The germline CDR1 and CDR2 sequences are SGHDT and YYEEEE. The CDR3 covers 14 residues. V was clipped by 0 bases and J by 7 bases; unmatched bases: 5. CDR3 loop: CASSLDLAGREQYV. CDR3 nucleotides: TGTGCCAGCAGCTTGGATCTAGCGGGGAGGGAGCAGTACGTC.

This chain connects TRBV9 to TRBJ2-1; TRBD2 agrees at 8 bases. This CDR3 spans 15 amino acids. CDR1 and CDR2 from the germline V gene are SGDLS and YYNGEE. J was trimmed by 0 bases and V by 2 bases; bases with no gene match: 1. The CDR3 here is CASSVSGGSYNEQFF. CDR3 bases: TGTGCCAGCAGCGTCAGCGGGGGCTCCTACAATGAGCAGTTCTTC.

The chain combines TRBV21-1 with TRBJ2-1. TRBV21-1 represents a pseudogene. There are 14 residues in the CDR3. The CDR3 here is CASNQGRGYNEQFF. The CDR3 DNA reads TGTGCCAGCAACCAGGGTCGAGGGTACAATGAGCAGTTCTTC.

This chain uses TRBV5-1 with TRBJ1-2; 7 positions match TRBD1. CDR1 SGHRS and CDR2 YFSETQ come from the germline V gene. The length of the CDR3 is 15 residues. Trimming took 0 bases from V and 0 from J; bases not matched to a gene: 2. The CDR3, as DNA: TGCGCCAGCAGCTTGGATACAGGGGCTAACTATGGCTACACCTTC. Protein sequence: CASSLDTGANYGYTF.

This clone was counted a few times. This chain links TRBV5-1 with TRBJ1-1; D is ambiguous. The CDR3 sequence is 18 residues long. Deletions cut 4 bases from V and 0 bases from J, with 22 bases between. CDR1 is SGHRS, CDR2 YFSETQ, per germline. CDR3 residues: CASSDDRALAAMNTEAFF. Written as DNA, the CDR3 is TGCGCCAGCAGCGATGACCGGGCCCTAGCCGCTATGAACACTGAAGCTTTCTTT.

The chain recombines TRBV2 with TRBJ2-7, with 9 bases that match TRBD1. Germline V CDR1 and CDR2: SNHLY, FYNNEI. CDR3 size: 15 residues. The J segment lost 0 bases and the V segment lost 3 bases, leaving 3 bases of the junction unmatched. CDR3 bases: TGTGCCAGCAGTGAGCGACAGGGGGGCTCCTACGAGCAGTACGTC. It encodes CASSERQGGSYEQYV.

The chain employs TRBV6-2 or TRBV6-3 and TRBJ1-5; possibly TRBD1 for D (5 bases). Deletions cut 2 bases from V and 2 bases from J, with 16 bases between. CDR1 and CDR2 from the germline V gene are MNHEY and SVGEGT. This CDR3 spans 17 amino acids. The CDR3 region is CASSYGQGSWGNQPQHF. For the CDR3, the DNA is TGTGCCAGCAGTTACGGCCAGGGTTCATGGGGCAATCAGCCCCAGCATTTT.

The chain has TRBV2 and TRBJ1-5, with D possibly TRBD1 on 5 matching bases. The CDR3 loop spans 12 amino acids. Trimming took off 6 bases at V and 6 bases at J, with 9 bases between the two ends. Germline values: CDR1 SNHLY, CDR2 FYNNEI. The CDR3 DNA reads TGTGCCAGCAGGGGGGACCTTCAGCCCCAGCATTTT. This translates into CASRGDLQPQHF.

V gene TRBV9 combines with J gene TRBJ2-1; 15 nucleotides agree with TRBD2. With V trimmed by 4 bases and J by 7 bases, 9 bases remained unmatched. Germline V gives CDR1 SGDLS, CDR2 YYNGEE. The CDR3 extends over 17 amino acids. The CDR3, as DNA: TGTGCCAGCAGCTTATCGGGACTAGCGGGGGGCCTGAATGAGCAGTTCTTC. It is translated as CASSLSGLAGGLNEQFF.

J is TRBJ1-4 and V is TRBV2, with a weak D call TRBD1 (5 bases). Germline V gene lookup returns CDR1 SNHLY and CDR2 FYNNEI. The CDR3 spans 17 residues. V gave up 0 bases and J gave up 2 bases, with 13 bases separating them. In DNA, the CDR3 is TGTGCCAGCAGTGAAGCGCGGGTGACAGAGACTAATGAAAAACTGTTTTTT. Translation: CASSEARVTETNEKLFF.

This clone was recorded once. The CDR3 coding sequence is TGTGCCAGCGGGGACAGCGACAACTATGGCTACACCTTC. Translating gives CASGDSDNYGYTF. The chain is built from TRBV27 and TRBJ1-2, with 7 nucleotides matching TRBD1. From germline, CDR1 is MNHEY and CDR2 SMNVEV (reference sequence). Unmatched junction bases numbered 5, after V lost 8 bases and J lost 2 bases. CDR3 length: 13 residues.

This rearrangement joins TRBV5-1 to TRBJ2-1, with 7 positions matching TRBD2. The CDR3 contains 15 residues. The germline gives CDR1 SGHRS, CDR2 YFSETQ. The V segment lost 2 bases and the J segment 0 bases; nucleotides outside the gene matches: 2. This CDR3 is CASSFGGSSYNEQFF. The CDR3 coding sequence is TGCGCCAGCAGCTTCGGGGGGAGCTCCTACAATGAGCAGTTCTTC.

The table lists this clone with a few counts. The chain carries TRBV19 and TRBJ1-1, with D uncertain. V was pared by 7 bases and J by 3 bases, with 21 bases between. The CDR3 extends over 16 amino acids. CDR1 is LNHDA, CDR2 SQIVND, per germline (reference sequence). The CDR3 reads CASKTTTRGSHTEAFF. CDR3 in DNA: TGTGCCAGTAAAACCACTACCCGGGGTTCTCACACTGAAGCTTTCTTT.

The chain couples TRBV10-2 to TRBJ2-7; 7 nucleotides match TRBD1. V lost 5 bases and J lost 6; bases outside the gene matches: 7. This CDR3 contains 13 residues. Germline-derived CDR1 and CDR2 are WSHSY and SAAADI. CDR3 DNA: TGCGCCAGCAGTCGTAATAACAGGGGCGAGCAGTACGTC. Protein sequence: CASSRNNRGEQYV.

This clone was counted only a few times. The J gene is TRBJ1-2, the V gene TRBV5-1; 11 bases are shared with TRBD1. Germline values: CDR1 SGHRS, CDR2 YFSETQ. The length of the CDR3 is 16 residues. The trim removed 0 bases at V and 6 bases at J, leaving 7 bases unmatched. CDR3 protein: CASSLGTGTGGDGYTF. The CDR3 DNA follows: TGCGCCAGCAGCTTGGGGACCGGGACAGGGGGAGATGGCTACACCTTC.

This clone was seen a single time. The V call is TRBV19, the J call TRBJ1-2; D gene unclear. Trimming left V 3 bases short and J 2 bases short, with 4 bases between. Germline V gives CDR1 LNHDA, CDR2 SQIVND (reference sequence). CDR3 length: 12 amino acids. The CDR3 protein is CASSISNYGYTF. The CDR3 nucleotides are TGTGCCAGTAGTATCTCGAACTATGGCTACACCTTC.

This clone was seen more than once but under ten times. The chain carries TRBV24-1 and TRBJ1-1; D might be TRBD1 (6 bases). This CDR3 contains 14 residues. CDR1 and CDR2 (germline): KGHDR, SFDVKD. Trimming took 3 bases from V and 6 from J, leaving 13 bases between them. DNA for the CDR3: TGTGCCACCAGTGATCGGGGGGGCAGCTCTGAAGCTTTCTTT. Protein product: CATSDRGGSSEAFF.

The V gene is TRBV5-1, the J gene TRBJ1-2; the D is unclear. This CDR3 is 15 amino acids long. CDR1 SGHRS and CDR2 YFSETQ come from the germline V gene. Trimming removed 0 bases from V and 0 bases from J, with 9 bases in between. DNA for the CDR3: TGCGCCAGCAGCTTGGCCTTACAGTCTAACTATGGCTACACCTTC. Encoded protein: CASSLALQSNYGYTF.